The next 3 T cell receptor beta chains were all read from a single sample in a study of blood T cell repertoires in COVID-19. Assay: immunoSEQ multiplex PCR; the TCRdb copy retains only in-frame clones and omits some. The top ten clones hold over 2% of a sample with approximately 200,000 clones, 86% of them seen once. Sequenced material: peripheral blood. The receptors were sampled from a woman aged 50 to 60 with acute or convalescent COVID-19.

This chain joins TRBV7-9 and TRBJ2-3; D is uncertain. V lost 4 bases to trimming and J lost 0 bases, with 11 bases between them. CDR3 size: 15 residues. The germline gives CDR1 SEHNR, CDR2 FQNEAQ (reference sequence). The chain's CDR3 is CASSSIGRSTDTQYF. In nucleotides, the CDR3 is TGTGCCAGCAGCTCGATCGGCAGGAGCACAGATACGCAGTATTTT.

CDR3 loop: CASSQRGKGQETQYF. CDR3 DNA: TGTGCCAGCAGCCAAAGGGGTAAGGGCCAAGAGACCCAGTACTTC. The chain recombines TRBV3-1 (or the pseudogene TRBV3-2) with TRBJ2-5, with D possibly TRBD1 on 5 matching bases. Per germline, CDR1 LGHDT and CDR2 YNNKEL (reference sequence). Trimming shortened V by 2 bases and J by 1 base, and 11 bases separated the two germline ends. The CDR3 consists of 15 residues.

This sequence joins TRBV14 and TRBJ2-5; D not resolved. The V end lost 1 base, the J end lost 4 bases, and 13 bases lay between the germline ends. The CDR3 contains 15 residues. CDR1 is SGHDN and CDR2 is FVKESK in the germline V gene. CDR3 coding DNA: TGTGCCAGCAGCCAAGTGGCTTTTCCGGGAGAGACCCAGTACTTC. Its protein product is CASSQVAFPGETQYF.